This TCR beta chain was obtained from a study of prognosis after radiotherapy for stage I lung cancer. Germline CDR1 MNHEY, CDR2 SVGAGI. The CDR3 is 15 residues long. V was shortened by 0 bases and J by 0 bases, with 6 bases between the two germline ends. This clonotype was found many times. Genomic DNA served as the source from which two-round multiplex PCR generated TCR beta CDR3 amplicons. Primers (each specific to one TRBV or TRBJ gene) were used in first-round PCR. TCRdb independently ran MiXCR on the multiplex PCR reads; one entry per CDR3 protein. The data show 38,000 or so distinct CDR3 sequences, with roughly a quarter seen just once and 20% to 30% held by the top ten.

The sequence was collected from a donor of 50 years or more with non-small cell lung cancer. This specimen consisted of PBMCs, obtained before or after stereotactic body radiation therapy (not recorded which). The chain uses TRBV6-5 and TRBJ1-3, with D uncertain. CDR3 amino acids: CASSYSGLSGNTIYF. CDR3 coding DNA: TGTGCCAGCAGTTACTCGGGTCTCTCTGGAAACACCATATATTTT.